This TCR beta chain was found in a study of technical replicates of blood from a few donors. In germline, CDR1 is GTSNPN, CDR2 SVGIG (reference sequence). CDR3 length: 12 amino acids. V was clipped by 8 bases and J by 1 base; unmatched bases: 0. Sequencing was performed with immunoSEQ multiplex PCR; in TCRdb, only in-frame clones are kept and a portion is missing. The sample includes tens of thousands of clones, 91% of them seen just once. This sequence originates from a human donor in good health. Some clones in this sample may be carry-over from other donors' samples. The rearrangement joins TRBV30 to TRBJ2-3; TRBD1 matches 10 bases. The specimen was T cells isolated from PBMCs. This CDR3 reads CAGTGGTDTQYF. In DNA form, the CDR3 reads TGTGCCGGGACAGGGGGCACAGATACGCAGTATTTT. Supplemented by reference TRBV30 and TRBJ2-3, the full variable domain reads SQTIHQWPATLVQPVGSPLSLECTVEGTSNPNLYWYRQAAGRGLQLLFYSVGIGQISSEVPQNLSASRPQDRQFILSSKKLLLSDSGFYLCAGTGGTDTQYFGPGTRLTVL.